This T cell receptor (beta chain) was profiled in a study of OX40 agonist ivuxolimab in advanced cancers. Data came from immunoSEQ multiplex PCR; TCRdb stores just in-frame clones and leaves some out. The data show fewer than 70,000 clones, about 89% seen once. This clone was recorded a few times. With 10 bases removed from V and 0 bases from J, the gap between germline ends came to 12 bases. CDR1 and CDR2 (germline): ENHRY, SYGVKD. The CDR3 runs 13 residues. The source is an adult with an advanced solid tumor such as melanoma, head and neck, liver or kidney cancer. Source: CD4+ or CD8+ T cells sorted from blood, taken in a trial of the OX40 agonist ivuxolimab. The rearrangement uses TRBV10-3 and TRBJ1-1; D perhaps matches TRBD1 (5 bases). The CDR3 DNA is TGTGCCACCCAAGGAGGGGTGAACACTGAAGCTTTCTTT. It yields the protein CATQGGVNTEAFF.